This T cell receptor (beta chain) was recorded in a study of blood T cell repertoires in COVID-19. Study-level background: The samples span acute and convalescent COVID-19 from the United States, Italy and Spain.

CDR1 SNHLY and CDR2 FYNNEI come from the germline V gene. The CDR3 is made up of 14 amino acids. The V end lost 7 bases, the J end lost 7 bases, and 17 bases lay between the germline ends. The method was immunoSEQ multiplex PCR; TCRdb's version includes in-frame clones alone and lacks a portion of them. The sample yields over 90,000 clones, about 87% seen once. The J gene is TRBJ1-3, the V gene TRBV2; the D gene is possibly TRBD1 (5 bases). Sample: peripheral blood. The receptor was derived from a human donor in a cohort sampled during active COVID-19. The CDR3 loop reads CASNLGAGGNTIYF. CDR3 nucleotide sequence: TGTGCCAGCAATCTCGGGGCTGGAGGGAACACCATATATTTT.